This T cell receptor (beta chain) was captured in a study of T cell responses to AZD1222 COVID-19 vaccine. A remark on this clone: No antigen is known for it.

CDR3 length equals 14 residues. Germline V CDR1 and CDR2: SGHRS, YFSETQ. With 4 bases clipped from V and 3 bases from J, the junction kept 7 bases outside the gene matches. Assay used: immunoSEQ multiplex PCR; TCRdb lists only in-frame clones, some missing. Among approximately 180,000 clones listed, roughly 91% were seen once. Investigators merged groups given second doses at roughly 4 or roughly 12 weeks. Study findings and constraints: Without day 14 samples, only post-peak T cell repertoires were studied. Mapped onto spike, vaccine-associated CD4 TCRs spanned it and were dominant at 160-218 and 743-854.

The V gene is TRBV5-1, the J gene TRBJ2-7, with TRBD2 matching 7 bases. The material was peripheral blood, obtained 28 days after the second AZD1222 dose. This clonotype was obtained from an adult who received the AZD1222 COVID-19 vaccine. The CDR3, as DNA: TGCGCCAGCAGCCCGGCGGGACTAAACTACGAGCAGTACTTC. Translation: CASSPAGLNYEQYF.